Detailed here is one T cell receptor (beta chain). This specimen comes from a study of CD8 T cells in Susac syndrome. The RNA input was about 0.45 to 1 ug, and it was reverse transcribed with random hexamers. It was immunoSEQ multiplex PCR that amplified TCR beta CDR3 across 54 Vbeta and 13 Jbeta. One entry per CDR3 protein results from TCRdb running MiXCR on the immunoSEQ multiplex PCR reads. The table has roughly 180,000 distinct CDR3 sequences, about 94% seen once; the top ten hold about 0.1%. CD8+ and CD4+ T cells taken from blood had their TCR beta sequenced. The controls were healthy donors who were matched for age and sex. The sequencing input was CD4+ T cells from PBMCs. The TCR comes from a human donor in good health.

CDR3 sequence reads: CASRARNRESDEQFF. DNA of the CDR3: TGTGCCAGCAGGGCCCGGAACAGGGAGTCGGATGAGCAGTTCTTC. The chain recombines TRBV12-3 or TRBV12-4 with TRBJ2-1; D perhaps matches TRBD1 (6 bases). Trimming removed 6 bases at V and 8 bases at J, with 20 bases between. The CDR3 extends over 15 amino acids.